The present T cell receptor (beta chain) was sequenced within a study of blood T cell repertoires in COVID-19. Study information: The cDNA or gDNA used as material had been derived from T cells, B-cell-depleted T cells, or PBMCs.

The data were produced by immunoSEQ multiplex PCR, yet TCRdb's version contains in-frame clones alone and is incomplete. The data hold a few hundred thousand clones, with 90% observed a single time. Enrolled through a virtual design, the participants were between roughly 18 and 95 years of age and came from 24 US areas. Symptom resolution, clearance, or two negative PCRs marked donors in Cohort 3 as recovered. The CDR3 has 13 amino acids. V lost 6 bases, J lost 6 bases, and 17 bases lay in between. Germline V gives CDR1 GTSNPN, CDR2 SVGIG (reference sequence). The chain has TRBV30 and TRBJ1-1; D remains ambiguous. This receptor was taken from a man younger than 30 who had recovered from COVID-19. Sample: PBMCs or T cells enriched from blood (not recorded which). The CDR3 DNA is TGTGCCTGCCCCCGGAGGTCAGGCCCTGAAGCTTTCTTT. It specifies CACPRRSGPEAFF.